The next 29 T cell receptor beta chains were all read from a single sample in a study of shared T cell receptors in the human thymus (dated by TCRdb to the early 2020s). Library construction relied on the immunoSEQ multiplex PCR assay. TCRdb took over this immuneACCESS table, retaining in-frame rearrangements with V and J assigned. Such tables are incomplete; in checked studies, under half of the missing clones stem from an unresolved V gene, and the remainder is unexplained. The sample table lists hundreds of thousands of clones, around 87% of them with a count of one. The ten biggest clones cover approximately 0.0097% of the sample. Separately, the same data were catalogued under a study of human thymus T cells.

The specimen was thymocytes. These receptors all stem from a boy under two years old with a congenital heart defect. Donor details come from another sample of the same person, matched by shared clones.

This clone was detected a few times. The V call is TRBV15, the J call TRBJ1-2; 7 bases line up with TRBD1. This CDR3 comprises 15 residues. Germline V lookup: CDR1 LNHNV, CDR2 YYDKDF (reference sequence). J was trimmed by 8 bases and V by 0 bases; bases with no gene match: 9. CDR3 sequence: CATSRDSQGRGGYTF. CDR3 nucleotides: TGTGCCACCAGCAGAGATTCCCAGGGCAGGGGGGGCTACACCTTC.

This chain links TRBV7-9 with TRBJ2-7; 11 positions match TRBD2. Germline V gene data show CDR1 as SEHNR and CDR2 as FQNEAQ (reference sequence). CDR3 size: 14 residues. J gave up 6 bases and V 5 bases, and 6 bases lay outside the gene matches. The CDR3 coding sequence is TGTGCCAGCAGCCCAGTAGCGGGAGGGCCCGAGCAGTACTTC. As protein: CASSPVAGGPEQYF.

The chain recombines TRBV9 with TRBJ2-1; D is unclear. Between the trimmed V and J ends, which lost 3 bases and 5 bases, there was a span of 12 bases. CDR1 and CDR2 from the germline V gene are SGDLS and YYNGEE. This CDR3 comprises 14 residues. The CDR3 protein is CASSGAGQDNEQFF. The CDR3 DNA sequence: TGTGCCAGCAGCGGAGCAGGCCAGGACAATGAGCAGTTCTTC.

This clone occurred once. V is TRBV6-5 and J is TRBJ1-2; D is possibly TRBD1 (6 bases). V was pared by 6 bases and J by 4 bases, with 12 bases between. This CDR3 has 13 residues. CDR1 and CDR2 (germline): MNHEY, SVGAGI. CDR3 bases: TGTGCCAGCAGCAACAGGGAGGGCTATGGCTACACCTTC. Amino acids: CASSNREGYGYTF.

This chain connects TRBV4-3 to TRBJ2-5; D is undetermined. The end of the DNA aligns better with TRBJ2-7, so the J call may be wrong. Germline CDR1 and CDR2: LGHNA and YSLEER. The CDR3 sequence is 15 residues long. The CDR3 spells CASSQERAWDYEQYF. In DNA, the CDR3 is TGCGCCAGCAGCCAAGAACGCGCGTGGGACTACGAGCAGTACTTC.

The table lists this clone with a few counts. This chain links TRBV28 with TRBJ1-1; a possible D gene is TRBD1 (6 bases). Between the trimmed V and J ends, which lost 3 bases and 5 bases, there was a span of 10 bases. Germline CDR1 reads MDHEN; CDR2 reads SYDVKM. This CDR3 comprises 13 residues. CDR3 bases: TGTGCCAGCAGTTTTGTACAGGGAACTGAAGCTTTCTTT. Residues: CASSFVQGTEAFF.

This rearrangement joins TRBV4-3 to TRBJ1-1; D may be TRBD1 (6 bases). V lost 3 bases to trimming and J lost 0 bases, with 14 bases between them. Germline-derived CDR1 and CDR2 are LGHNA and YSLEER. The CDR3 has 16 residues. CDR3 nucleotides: TGCGCCAGCAGCCACAACCTCGGACAGCTGAACACTGAAGCTTTCTTT. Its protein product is CASSHNLGQLNTEAFF.

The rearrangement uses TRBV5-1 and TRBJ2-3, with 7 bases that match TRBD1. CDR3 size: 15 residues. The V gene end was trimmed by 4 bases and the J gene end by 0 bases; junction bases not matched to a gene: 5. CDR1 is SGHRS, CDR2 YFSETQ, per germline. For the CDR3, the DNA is TGCGCCAGCAGCCCGGGGACAGACAGCACAGATACGCAGTATTTT. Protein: CASSPGTDSTDTQYF.

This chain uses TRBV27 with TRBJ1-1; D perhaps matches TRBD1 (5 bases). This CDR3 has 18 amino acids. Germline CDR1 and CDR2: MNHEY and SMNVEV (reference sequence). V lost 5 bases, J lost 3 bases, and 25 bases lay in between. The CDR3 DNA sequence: TGTGCCAGCAGTAAAGACAGAGACTTAACGGACCTTGACACTGAAGCTTTCTTT. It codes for CASSKDRDLTDLDTEAFF.

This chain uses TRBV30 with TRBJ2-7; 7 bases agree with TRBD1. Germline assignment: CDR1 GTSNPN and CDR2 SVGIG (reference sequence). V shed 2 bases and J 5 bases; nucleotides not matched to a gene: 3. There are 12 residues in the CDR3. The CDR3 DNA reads TGTGCCTGGAGTCCGACAGGGAACGAGCAGTACTTC. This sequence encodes CAWSPTGNEQYF.

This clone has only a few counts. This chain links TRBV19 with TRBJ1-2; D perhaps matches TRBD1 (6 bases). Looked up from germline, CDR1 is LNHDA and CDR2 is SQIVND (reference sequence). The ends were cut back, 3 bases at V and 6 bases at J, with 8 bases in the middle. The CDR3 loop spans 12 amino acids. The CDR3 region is CASSIRGNGYTF. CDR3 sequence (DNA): TGTGCCAGTAGTATCAGGGGCAATGGCTACACCTTC.

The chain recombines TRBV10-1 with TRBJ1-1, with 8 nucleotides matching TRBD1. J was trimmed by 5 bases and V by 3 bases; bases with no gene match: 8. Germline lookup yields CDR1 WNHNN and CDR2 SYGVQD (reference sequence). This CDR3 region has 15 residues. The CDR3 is CASSEGNRGSTEAFF. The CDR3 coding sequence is TGCGCCAGCAGTGAAGGAAACAGGGGGTCGACTGAAGCTTTCTTT.

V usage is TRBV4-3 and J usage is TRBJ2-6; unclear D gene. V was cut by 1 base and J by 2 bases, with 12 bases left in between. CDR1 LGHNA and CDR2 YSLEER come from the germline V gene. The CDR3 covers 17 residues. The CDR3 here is CASSQAPGETGANVLTF. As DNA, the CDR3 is TGCGCCAGCAGCCAAGCACCCGGAGAGACTGGGGCCAACGTCCTGACTTTC.

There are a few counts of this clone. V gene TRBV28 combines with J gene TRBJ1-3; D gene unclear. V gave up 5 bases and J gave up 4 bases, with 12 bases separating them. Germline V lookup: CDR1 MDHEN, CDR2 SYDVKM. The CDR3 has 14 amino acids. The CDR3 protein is CASSPRTPGNTIYF. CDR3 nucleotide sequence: TGTGCCAGCAGTCCTAGGACTCCAGGAAACACCATATATTTT.

The chain's CDR3 is CATSRDYDTDTQYF. The CDR3 bases are TGTGCCACCAGCAGAGACTACGACACAGATACGCAGTATTTT. The rearrangement links TRBV15 to TRBJ2-3; D gene uncertain. Germline V lookup: CDR1 LNHNV, CDR2 YYDKDF (reference sequence). Trimming took 0 bases from V and 2 from J, leaving 6 bases between them. This CDR3 has 14 amino acids. Variable domain in full (rest from reference TRBV15 and TRBJ2-3): DAMVIQNPRYQVTQFGKPVTLSCSQTLNHNVMYWYQQKSSQAPKLLFHYYDKDFNNEADTPDNFQSRRPNTSFCFLDIRSPGLGDTAMYLCATSRDYDTDTQYFGPGTRLTVL.

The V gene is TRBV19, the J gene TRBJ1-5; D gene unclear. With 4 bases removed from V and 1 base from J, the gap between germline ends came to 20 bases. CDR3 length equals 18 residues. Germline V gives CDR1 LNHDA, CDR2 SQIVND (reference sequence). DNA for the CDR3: TGTGCCAGTAGTACTAATTATCGGGGAAGTGAGAGCAATCAGCCCCAGCATTTT. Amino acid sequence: CASSTNYRGSESNQPQHF.

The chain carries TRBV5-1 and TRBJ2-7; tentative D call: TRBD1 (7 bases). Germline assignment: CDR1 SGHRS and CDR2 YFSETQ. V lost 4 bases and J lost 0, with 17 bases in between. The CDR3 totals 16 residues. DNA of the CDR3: TGCGCCAGCAGCACCCATCAGGGGGGTAGCTCCTACGAGCAGTACTTC. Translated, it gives CASSTHQGGSSYEQYF.

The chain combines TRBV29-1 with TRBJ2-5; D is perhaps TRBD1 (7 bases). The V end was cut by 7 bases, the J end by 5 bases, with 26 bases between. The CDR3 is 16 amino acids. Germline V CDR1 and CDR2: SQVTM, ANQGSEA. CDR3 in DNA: TGCAGCGCCAAGGGGGTGGGACAGTCGGAGGGGGAGACCCAGTACTTC. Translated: CSAKGVGQSEGETQYF.

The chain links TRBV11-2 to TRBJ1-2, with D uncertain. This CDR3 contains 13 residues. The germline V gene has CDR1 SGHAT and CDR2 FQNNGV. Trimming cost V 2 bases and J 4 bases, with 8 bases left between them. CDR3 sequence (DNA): TGTGCCAGCAGCTTATCCCAGATCTATGGCTACACCTTC. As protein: CASSLSQIYGYTF.

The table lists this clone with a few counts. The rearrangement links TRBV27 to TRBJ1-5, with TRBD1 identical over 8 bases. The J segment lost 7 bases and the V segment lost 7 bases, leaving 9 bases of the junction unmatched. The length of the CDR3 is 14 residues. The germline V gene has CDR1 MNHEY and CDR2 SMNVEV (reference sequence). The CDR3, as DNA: TGTGCCAGCAAGGCAGGGGGCGCAGGGCAGCCCCAGCATTTT. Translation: CASKAGGAGQPQHF.

The CDR3 DNA reads TGTGCTAGTGGTTTGGTAAAAGAGGGGGATAAAGTTGGAGATACGCAGTATTTT. Its translation: CASGLVKEGDKVGDTQYF. The chain uses TRBV12-5 and TRBJ2-3; perhaps TRBD1 as D (6 bases). V was cut by 0 bases and J by 5 bases, with 21 bases left in between. CDR3 length equals 18 residues. Germline V CDR1 and CDR2: LGHNT, FRNRAP.

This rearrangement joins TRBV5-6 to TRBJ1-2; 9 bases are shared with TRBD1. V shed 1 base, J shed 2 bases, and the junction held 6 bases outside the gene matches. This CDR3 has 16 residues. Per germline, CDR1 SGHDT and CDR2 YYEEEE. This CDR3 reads CASSLTGGLANYGYTF. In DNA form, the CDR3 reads TGTGCCAGCAGCTTGACAGGGGGCTTGGCAAACTATGGCTACACCTTC.

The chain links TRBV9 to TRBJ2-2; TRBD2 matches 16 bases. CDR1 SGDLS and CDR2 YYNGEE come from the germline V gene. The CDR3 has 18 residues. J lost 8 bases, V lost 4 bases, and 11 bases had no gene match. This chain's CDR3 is CASSYEGTSGRAIGELFF. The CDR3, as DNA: TGTGCCAGCAGCTATGAGGGGACTAGCGGGAGGGCCATTGGGGAGCTGTTTTTT.

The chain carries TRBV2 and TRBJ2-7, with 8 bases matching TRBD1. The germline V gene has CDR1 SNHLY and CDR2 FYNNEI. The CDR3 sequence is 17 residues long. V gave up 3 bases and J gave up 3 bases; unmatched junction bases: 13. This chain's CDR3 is CASSEDDLGQGNYEQYF. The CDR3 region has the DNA TGTGCCAGCAGTGAGGACGATTTAGGACAGGGCAACTACGAGCAGTACTTC.

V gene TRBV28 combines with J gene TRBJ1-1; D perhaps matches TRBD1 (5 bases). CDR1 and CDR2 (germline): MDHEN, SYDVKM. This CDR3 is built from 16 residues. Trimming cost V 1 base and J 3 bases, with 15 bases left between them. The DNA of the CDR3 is TGTGCCAGCAGTTTATATAAGGGGATTGGGTACACTGAAGCTTTCTTT. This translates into CASSLYKGIGYTEAFF.

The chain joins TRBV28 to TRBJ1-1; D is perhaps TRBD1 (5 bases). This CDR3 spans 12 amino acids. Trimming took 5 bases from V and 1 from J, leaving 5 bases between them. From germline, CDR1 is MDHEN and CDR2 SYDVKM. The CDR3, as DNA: TGTGCCAGCAGTGGGGCGAACACTGAAGCTTTCTTT. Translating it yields CASSGANTEAFF.

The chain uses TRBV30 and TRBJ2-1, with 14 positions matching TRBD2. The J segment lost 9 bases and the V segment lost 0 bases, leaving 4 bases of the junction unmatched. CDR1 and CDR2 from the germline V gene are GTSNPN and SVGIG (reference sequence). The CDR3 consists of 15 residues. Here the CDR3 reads CAWSVRGTSGSEQFF. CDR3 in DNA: TGTGCCTGGAGTGTACGGGGGACTAGCGGGAGTGAGCAGTTCTTC.

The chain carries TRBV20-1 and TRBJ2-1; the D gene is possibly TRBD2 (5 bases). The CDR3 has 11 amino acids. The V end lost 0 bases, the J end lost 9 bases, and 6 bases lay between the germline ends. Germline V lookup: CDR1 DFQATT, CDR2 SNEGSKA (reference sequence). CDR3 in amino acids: CSAREGSEQFF. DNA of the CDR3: TGCAGTGCTAGAGAGGGGAGTGAGCAGTTCTTC.

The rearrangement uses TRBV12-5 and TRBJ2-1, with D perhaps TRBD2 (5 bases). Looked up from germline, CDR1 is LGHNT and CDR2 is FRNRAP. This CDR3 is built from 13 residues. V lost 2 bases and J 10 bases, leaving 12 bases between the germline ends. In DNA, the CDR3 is TGTGCTAGTGGTTTGACCTTGGAGGTGGAGCAGTTCTTC. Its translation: CASGLTLEVEQFF. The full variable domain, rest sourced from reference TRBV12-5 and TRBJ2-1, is DARVTQTPRHKVTEMGQEVTMRCQPILGHNTVFWYRQTMMQGLELLAYFRNRAPLDDSGMPKDRFSAEMPDATLATLKIQPSEPRDSAVYFCASGLTLEVEQFFGPGTRLTVL.